This section outlines one TCR beta chain sequence together with its context. No antigen is known for it. These data originate in a study of STAT5B mutations in CD4+ large granular lymphocyte leukemia. Study background: The CDR3 'QG' motif was associated with a particular HLA allele among healthy donors.

CDR3 length: 14 amino acids. Germline CDR1 MNHNY, CDR2 SVGAGI (reference sequence). Unmatched junction bases numbered 6, after V lost 5 bases and J lost 5 bases. Study-wide findings and caveats: Main leukemic clonotypes were patient-specific, but approximately 25% appeared at low frequency elsewhere. Without HLA matching, higher CD4+ than CD8+ T-LGLL clonality could reflect small sample size.

The assay was immunoSEQ multiplex PCR, and TCRdb's table has in-frame clones only and misses some. The table includes about 28,000 clones, 70% to 75% detected once. This receptor was identified in a human donor in good health. The chain couples TRBV6-6 to TRBJ2-7; the match to TRBD1 covers 10 bases. Input material: CD4+ T cells from blood buffy coats. In DNA, the CDR3 is TGTGCCAGCAGTCCTCTCGGACAGGGGGACGAGCAGTACTTC. Protein product: CASSPLGQGDEQYF.